The 28 T cell receptor beta chains below were found in one sample sequenced in a study of CD8 T cells in Susac syndrome (dated by TCRdb to about 2019). Libraries were made using the immunoSEQ multiplex PCR assay. RNA was extracted using the RNeasy kit, and roughly 0.5 to 1 ug of the RNA was reverse transcribed with random hexamers. Using fastp trimming at Q25 and MiXCR clonotype assembly, TCRdb reanalyzed the public sequencing data and kept in-frame beta chains. Each entry is one CDR3 protein sequence, shown with its most common DNA and genes. The sample has 170,000 or so distinct CDR3 sequences on record, approximately 94% of them singletons. The top ten hold less than 0.15% of the sample. The material sequenced was CD4+ T cells from PBMCs. All receptors come from a human donor with Susac syndrome.

The genes are TRBV15 and TRBJ2-3; D is unresolved. Germline values: CDR1 LNHNV, CDR2 YYDKDF (reference sequence). Trimming shortened V by 5 bases and J by 0 bases, and 3 bases separated the two germline ends. The CDR3 extends over 12 amino acids. In DNA, the CDR3 is TGTGCCACCAGCGTCAGCACAGATACGCAGTATTTT. This translates into CATSVSTDTQYF.

The CDR3 nucleotides read TGTGCCAGCTCACCGCCGGGGCCGGGTGAGCAGTTCTTC. This encodes CASSPPGPGEQFF. V and J are TRBV18 and TRBJ2-1; D possibly matches TRBD1 or TRBD2 (5 bases each). CDR3 length equals 13 residues. CDR1 and CDR2 from the germline V gene are KGHSH and LQKENI. Trimming pared 3 bases from V and 9 bases from J, leaving 12 bases between.

V gene TRBV28 combines with J gene TRBJ2-3; TRBD2 matches at 8 bases. The CDR3 has 17 amino acids. The V gene end was trimmed by 6 bases and the J gene end by 0 bases; junction bases not matched to a gene: 11. Germline CDR1 MDHEN, CDR2 SYDVKM. CDR3 sequence: CASSPLAGFLSTDTQYF. The CDR3 DNA sequence: TGTGCCAGCAGCCCCCTAGCGGGTTTCCTTAGCACAGATACGCAGTATTTT.

The V gene is TRBV6-2 or TRBV6-3, the J gene TRBJ2-1, with 8 bases matching TRBD2. Germline V CDR1 and CDR2: MNHEY, SVGEGT. V lost 6 bases, J lost 10 bases, and 14 bases stayed unmatched. CDR3 length equals 15 residues. CDR3 loop: CASSQSGSAAREQFF. In DNA form, the CDR3 reads TGTGCCAGCAGCCAGAGCGGGAGCGCTGCCCGGGAGCAGTTCTTC.

This clonotype appeared once. This sequence joins TRBV9 and TRBJ1-2, with 9 bases aligning to TRBD1. The germline gives CDR1 SGDLS, CDR2 YYNGEE. J gave up 8 bases and V 3 bases, and 5 bases lay outside the gene matches. The CDR3 sequence is 13 residues long. CDR3: CASSARTGDGYTF. In DNA, the CDR3 is TGTGCCAGCAGCGCCCGGACAGGGGACGGCTACACCTTC.

V gene TRBV7-3 combines with J gene TRBJ2-7, with D unclear. This CDR3 region has 12 residues. The germline gives CDR1 SGHTA, CDR2 FQGTGA. V was shortened by 5 bases and J by 5 bases, with 10 bases between the two germline ends. Written as DNA, the CDR3 is TGTGCCAGCAGCCGCTCTAGGGACGAGCAGTACTTC. Protein product: CASSRSRDEQYF.

V and J are TRBV19 and TRBJ2-1, with TRBD2 matching 8 bases. The CDR3 loop spans 14 amino acids. Losses at the gene ends were 8 bases for V and 3 bases for J; bases not matched to a gene: 6. Germline V gene data show CDR1 as LNHDA and CDR2 as SQIVND (reference sequence). The CDR3, as DNA: TGTGCCAGTGGGACTAGAAGCGGCTACAATGAGCAGTTCTTC. Encoded protein: CASGTRSGYNEQFF. Using reference TRBV19 and TRBJ2-1 for the parts outside the CDR3, the full variable domain is DGGITQSPKYLFRKEGQNVTLSCEQNLNHDAMYWYRQDPGQGLRLIYYSQIVNDFQKGDIAEGYSVSREKKESFPLTVTSAQKNPTAFYLCASGTRSGYNEQFFGPGTRLTVL.

The chain recombines TRBV28 with TRBJ2-7; D not resolved. The CDR3 contains 11 residues. Germline V gives CDR1 MDHEN, CDR2 SYDVKM. V was pared by 7 bases and J by 4 bases, with 8 bases between. The CDR3 loop reads CASTAPYEQYF. The DNA of the CDR3 is TGTGCCAGCACCGCCCCGTACGAGCAGTACTTC.

In DNA, the CDR3 is TGCGCCAGCAGACCCGGACAGACCCAGGGATCCTACAATGAGCAGTTCTTC. This sequence encodes CASRPGQTQGSYNEQFF. The chain has TRBV5-1 and TRBJ2-1, with D possibly TRBD1 on 6 matching bases. The CDR3 runs to 17 residues. Germline values: CDR1 SGHRS, CDR2 YFSETQ. V was shortened by 5 bases and J by 1 base, with 19 bases between the two germline ends.

The CDR3 reads CASSPGWGYEQYF. The DNA for the CDR3 is TGTGCCAGCTCACCAGGGTGGGGGTACGAGCAGTACTTC. The V gene is TRBV18, the J gene TRBJ2-7; D could derive from TRBD1 or TRBD2 (5 bases each). V lost 2 bases, J lost 4 bases, and 9 bases lay in between. The V gene's germline CDR1 is KGHSH and CDR2 LQKENI. CDR3 length: 13 amino acids.

The chain is built from TRBV2 and TRBJ2-5; D gene unclear. Germline V gives CDR1 SNHLY, CDR2 FYNNEI. CDR3 length equals 12 residues. V was pared by 8 bases and J by 2 bases, with 9 bases between. Here the CDR3 reads CASSWSQETQYF. The CDR3 region has the DNA TGTGCCAGCTCGTGGAGTCAAGAGACCCAGTACTTC.

The chain recombines TRBV29-1 with TRBJ2-1; D ambiguous. Germline CDR1 is SQVTM and CDR2 is ANQGSEA. The CDR3 has 13 residues. V dropped 3 bases and J dropped 0 bases, with 6 bases sitting between them. The CDR3 nucleotides read TGCAGCGTTGACCTGGACTCCTACAATGAGCAGTTCTTC. Residues: CSVDLDSYNEQFF.

The V gene is TRBV15, the J gene TRBJ1-2, with D uncertain. From germline, CDR1 is LNHNV and CDR2 YYDKDF (reference sequence). V lost 0 bases and J lost 2, with 7 bases in between. The CDR3 runs 14 residues. The CDR3 DNA is TGTGCCACCAGCAGAGAGTACAGCAACTATGGCTACACCTTC. This translates into CATSREYSNYGYTF.

The V and J genes are TRBV29-1 and TRBJ1-1, with D uncertain. The CDR3 has 11 amino acids. Per germline, CDR1 SQVTM and CDR2 ANQGSEA. V shed 7 bases and J shed 5 bases, with 11 bases lying between them. Here the CDR3 DNA reads TGCAGCGGGACGGCCCTTACTGAAGCTTTCTTT. It codes for CSGTALTEAFF.

V and J are TRBV7-9 and TRBJ2-5; D is possibly TRBD1 (6 bases). Germline V gene data show CDR1 as SEHNR and CDR2 as FQNEAQ (reference sequence). CDR3 length: 15 residues. The V and J ends lost 6 bases and 2 bases respectively, with 16 bases between them. CDR3 residues: CASSWGQGYQETQYF. The CDR3 DNA reads as TGTGCCAGCAGTTGGGGGCAGGGATATCAAGAGACCCAGTACTTC. Complete variable domain (other parts from reference TRBV7-9 and TRBJ2-5): DTGVSQNPRHKITKRGQNVTFRCDPISEHNRLYWYRQTLGQGPEFLTYFQNEAQLEKSRLLSDRFSAERPKGSFSTLEIQRTEQGDSAMYLCASSWGQGYQETQYFGPGTRLLVL.

The chain combines TRBV9 with TRBJ2-2, with a possible D match to TRBD1 (6 bases). V lost 7 bases to trimming and J lost 2 bases, with 12 bases between them. This CDR3 contains 14 residues. Germline lookup yields CDR1 SGDLS and CDR2 YYNGEE. The CDR3 DNA follows: TGTGCCAGCGGGGCAGGGGTTAACACCGGGGAGCTGTTTTTT. Protein sequence: CASGAGVNTGELFF.

The chain has TRBV5-6 and TRBJ1-2, with D possibly being TRBD1 (5 bases). The V end lost 7 bases, the J end lost 0 bases, and 16 bases lay between the germline ends. CDR1 SGHDT and CDR2 YYEEEE come from the germline V gene. The CDR3 sequence is 15 residues long. The chain's CDR3 is CASRSTAGSNYGYTF. CDR3 DNA: TGTGCCAGCCGCAGTACTGCAGGGTCTAACTATGGCTACACCTTC. The full variable domain, in which reference TRBV5-6 and TRBJ1-2 provide the parts outside the CDR3, is DAGVTQSPTHLIKTRGQQVTLRCSPKSGHDTVSWYQQALGQGPQFIFQYYEEEERQRGNFPDRFSGHQFPNYSSELNVNALLLGDSALYLCASRSTAGSNYGYTFGSGTRLTVV.

The rearrangement joins TRBV15 to TRBJ1-1; D not certain. The ends were cut back, 0 bases at V and 0 bases at J, with 11 bases in the middle. This CDR3 has 16 residues. Per germline, CDR1 LNHNV and CDR2 YYDKDF (reference sequence). The CDR3 reads CATSRDPRTLNTEAFF. CDR3 nucleotides: TGTGCCACCAGCAGAGACCCCCGGACCCTGAACACTGAAGCTTTCTTT.

The rearrangement joins TRBV24-1 to TRBJ2-5, with D perhaps TRBD1 (6 bases). V was trimmed by 5 bases and J by 5 bases, leaving 14 bases between them. Germline CDR1 reads KGHDR; CDR2 reads SFDVKD. This CDR3 is built from 14 residues. This CDR3 reads CATSVGGPRETQYF. CDR3 bases: TGTGCCACCAGTGTTGGGGGCCCAAGGGAGACCCAGTACTTC.

The chain recombines TRBV29-1 with TRBJ2-1, with a possible D match to TRBD2 (6 bases). V dropped 4 bases and J dropped 5 bases, with 12 bases sitting between them. The CDR3 contains 13 residues. Germline V CDR1 and CDR2: SQVTM, ANQGSEA. The CDR3 reads CSVGRDLHNEQFF. CDR3 bases: TGCAGCGTTGGCCGGGACTTGCACAATGAGCAGTTCTTC.

The chain joins TRBV28 to TRBJ2-3; 12 nucleotides align to TRBD2. Looked up from germline, CDR1 is MDHEN and CDR2 is SYDVKM. The CDR3 spans 18 residues. With V trimmed by 7 bases and J by 1 base, 12 bases remained unmatched. This CDR3 reads CASNSYASGRARTDTQYF. The CDR3 region has the DNA TGTGCCAGCAATTCATATGCTAGCGGGAGGGCCCGCACAGATACGCAGTATTTT.

DNA for the CDR3: TGTGCCTGGAGTGTAGGGACAGGGATTAGCGAGCAGTACTTC. This codes for CAWSVGTGISEQYF. This sequence joins TRBV30 and TRBJ2-7; 9 nucleotides match TRBD1. The germline V gene has CDR1 GTSNPN and CDR2 SVGIG (reference sequence). The V segment lost 0 bases and the J segment 6 bases; nucleotides outside the gene matches: 6. The CDR3 runs to 14 residues.

This sequence joins TRBV4-1 and TRBJ2-5; D unclear. The CDR3 extends over 12 amino acids. The germline CDR1 and CDR2 sequences are MGHRA and YSYEKL. Deletions cut 5 bases from V and 4 bases from J, with 8 bases between. This CDR3 is CASSNIRETQYF. Written as DNA, the CDR3 is TGCGCCAGCAGCAACATCCGAGAGACCCAGTACTTC.

The gene calls are TRBV7-9 and TRBJ1-4; no firm D call. The V end lost 5 bases, the J end lost 1 base, and 14 bases lay between the germline ends. This CDR3 has 16 amino acids. CDR1 and CDR2 (germline): SEHNR, FQNEAQ (reference sequence). The CDR3 sequence is CASSMTGRGTNEKLFF. For the CDR3, the DNA is TGTGCCAGCAGCATGACCGGGAGAGGAACTAATGAAAAACTGTTTTTT.

The V and J genes are TRBV25-1 and TRBJ1-5; 8 nucleotides agree with TRBD1. This CDR3 contains 15 residues. CDR1 and CDR2 from the germline V gene are MGHDK and SYGVNS. J was trimmed by 6 bases and V by 3 bases; bases with no gene match: 7. In DNA form, the CDR3 reads TGTGCCAGCAGTGATCCCGGACAGGGTGGTCAGCCCCAGCATTTT. Amino acid sequence: CASSDPGQGGQPQHF. Drawing the rest from reference TRBV25-1 and TRBJ1-5, the complete variable domain is EADIYQTPRYLVIGTGKKITLECSQTMGHDKMYWYQQDPGMELHLIHYSYGVNSTEKGDLSSESTVSRIRTEHFPLTLESARPSHTSQYLCASSDPGQGGQPQHFGDGTRLSIL.

The rearrangement joins TRBV29-1 to TRBJ2-7; D unresolved. V lost 1 base, J lost 1 base, and 8 bases lay in between. This CDR3 contains 13 residues. Looked up from germline, CDR1 is SQVTM and CDR2 is ANQGSEA. In nucleotides, the CDR3 is TGCAGCGTTGAAGTCCAGGATTCCTACGAGCAGTACTTC. This translates into CSVEVQDSYEQYF.

This clonotype was found once. The chain has TRBV4-3 and TRBJ2-5; TRBD2 aligns across 9 bases. J gave up 4 bases and V 0 bases, and 0 bases lay outside the gene matches. This CDR3 has 14 amino acids. CDR1 and CDR2 (germline): LGHNA, YSLEER. CDR3: CASSQEAGGETQYF. The CDR3 DNA sequence: TGCGCCAGCAGCCAAGAAGCGGGAGGAGAGACCCAGTACTTC.

The V gene is TRBV12-3 or TRBV12-4, the J gene TRBJ2-7; 13 nucleotides match TRBD2. The length of the CDR3 is 16 residues. The junction had 9 bases not matched to a gene; V was cut back by 6 bases and J by 4 bases. The CDR3 DNA sequence: TGTGCCAGCAGGAGCGGGACTAGCGGGAATTCGTACGAGCAGTACTTC. Its protein is CASRSGTSGNSYEQYF.